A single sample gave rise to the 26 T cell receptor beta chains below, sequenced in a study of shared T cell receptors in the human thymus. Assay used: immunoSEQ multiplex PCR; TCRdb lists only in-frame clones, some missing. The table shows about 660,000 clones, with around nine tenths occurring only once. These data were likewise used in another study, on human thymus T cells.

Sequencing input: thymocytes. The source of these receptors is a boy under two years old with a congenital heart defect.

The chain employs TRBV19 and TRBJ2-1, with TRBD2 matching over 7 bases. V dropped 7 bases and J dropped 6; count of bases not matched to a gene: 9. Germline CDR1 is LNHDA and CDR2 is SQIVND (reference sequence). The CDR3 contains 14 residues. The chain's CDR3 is CASKDGRRGNEQFF. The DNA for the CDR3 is TGTGCCAGTAAGGACGGGAGGAGGGGCAATGAGCAGTTCTTC.

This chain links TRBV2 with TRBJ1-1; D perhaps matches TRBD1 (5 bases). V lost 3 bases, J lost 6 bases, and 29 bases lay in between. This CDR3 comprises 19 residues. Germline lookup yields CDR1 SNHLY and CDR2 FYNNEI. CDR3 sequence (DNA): TGTGCCAGCAGTGAGGGGCCCGGCGGTAGAAACCCAGACGTCGCTGAAGCTTTCTTT. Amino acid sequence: CASSEGPGGRNPDVAEAFF.

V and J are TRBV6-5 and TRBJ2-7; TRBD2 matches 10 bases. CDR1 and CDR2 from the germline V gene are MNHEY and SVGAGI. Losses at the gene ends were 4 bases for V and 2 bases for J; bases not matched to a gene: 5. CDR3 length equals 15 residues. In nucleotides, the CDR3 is TGTGCCAGCAGTTCGGTAGCGGGAGGCCCCTACGAGCAGTACTTC. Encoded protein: CASSSVAGGPYEQYF.

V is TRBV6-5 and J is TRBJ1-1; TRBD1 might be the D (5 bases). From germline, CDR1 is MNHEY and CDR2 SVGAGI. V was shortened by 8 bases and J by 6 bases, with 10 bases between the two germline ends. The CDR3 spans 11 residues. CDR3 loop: CASGGVAEAFF. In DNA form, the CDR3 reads TGTGCCAGCGGGGGGGTCGCTGAAGCTTTCTTT.

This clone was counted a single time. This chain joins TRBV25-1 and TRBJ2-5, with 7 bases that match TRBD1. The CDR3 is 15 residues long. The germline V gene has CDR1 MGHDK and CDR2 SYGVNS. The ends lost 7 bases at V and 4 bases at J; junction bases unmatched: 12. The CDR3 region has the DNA TGTGCCAGCACCATACCTACAGGGGTACGAGAGACCCAGTACTTC. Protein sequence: CASTIPTGVRETQYF. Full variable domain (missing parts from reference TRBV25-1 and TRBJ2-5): EADIYQTPRYLVIGTGKKITLECSQTMGHDKMYWYQQDPGMELHLIHYSYGVNSTEKGDLSSESTVSRIRTEHFPLTLESARPSHTSQYLCASTIPTGVRETQYFGPGTRLLVL.

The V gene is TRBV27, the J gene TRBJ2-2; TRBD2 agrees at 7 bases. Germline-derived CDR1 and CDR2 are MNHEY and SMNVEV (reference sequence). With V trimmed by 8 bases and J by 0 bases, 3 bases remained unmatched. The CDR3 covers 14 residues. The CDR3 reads CASGDYPNTGELFF. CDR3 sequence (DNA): TGTGCCAGCGGGGACTACCCGAACACCGGGGAGCTGTTTTTT.

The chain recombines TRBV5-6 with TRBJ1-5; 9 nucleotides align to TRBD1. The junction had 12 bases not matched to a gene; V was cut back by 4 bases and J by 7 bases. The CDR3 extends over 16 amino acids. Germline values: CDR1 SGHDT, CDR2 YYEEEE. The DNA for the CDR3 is TGTGCCAGCAGCCGAGCCGGACAGGGGATGGAGCAGCCCCAGCATTTT. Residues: CASSRAGQGMEQPQHF.

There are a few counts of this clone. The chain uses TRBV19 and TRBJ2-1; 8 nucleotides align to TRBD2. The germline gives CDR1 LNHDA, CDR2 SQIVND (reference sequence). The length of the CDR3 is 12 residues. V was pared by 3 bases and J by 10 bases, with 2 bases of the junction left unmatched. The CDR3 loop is CASSMLAGEQFF. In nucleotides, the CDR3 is TGTGCCAGTAGTATGTTAGCGGGAGAGCAGTTCTTC.

In nucleotides, the CDR3 is TGTGCCAGCAGCCAACCCTTAGCGGGAGGATCCTCCTACGAGCAGTACTTC. Protein product: CASSQPLAGGSSYEQYF. This chain joins TRBV11-2 and TRBJ2-7, with TRBD2 matching 10 bases. This CDR3 is 17 amino acids long. From germline, CDR1 is SGHAT and CDR2 FQNNGV. The junction had 10 bases not matched to a gene; V was cut back by 5 bases and J by 0 bases.

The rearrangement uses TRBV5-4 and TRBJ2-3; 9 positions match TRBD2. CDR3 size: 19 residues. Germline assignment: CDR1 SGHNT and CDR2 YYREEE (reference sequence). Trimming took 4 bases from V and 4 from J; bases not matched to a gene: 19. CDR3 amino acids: CASSLKGPGLAIRADTQYF. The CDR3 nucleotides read TGTGCCAGCAGCCTGAAGGGACCGGGACTAGCTATTAGGGCAGATACGCAGTATTTT.

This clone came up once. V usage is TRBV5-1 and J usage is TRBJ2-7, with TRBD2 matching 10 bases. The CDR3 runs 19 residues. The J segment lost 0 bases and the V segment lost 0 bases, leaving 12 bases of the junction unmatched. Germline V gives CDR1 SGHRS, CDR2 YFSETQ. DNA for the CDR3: TGCGCCAGCAGCTTGGCCGGTCTTCCGCTAGCGGGGGACTCCTACGAGCAGTACTTC. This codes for CASSLAGLPLAGDSYEQYF.

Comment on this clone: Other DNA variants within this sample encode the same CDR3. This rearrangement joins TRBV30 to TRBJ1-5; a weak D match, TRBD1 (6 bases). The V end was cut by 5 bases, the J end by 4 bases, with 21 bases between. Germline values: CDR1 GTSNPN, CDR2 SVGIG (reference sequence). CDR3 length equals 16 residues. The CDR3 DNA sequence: TGTGCCTGGTCGCAAACCCCGGACAGAGGAAATCAGCCCCAGCATTTT. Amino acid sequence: CAWSQTPDRGNQPQHF. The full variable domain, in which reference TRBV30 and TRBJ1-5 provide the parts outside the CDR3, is SQTIHQWPATLVQPVGSPLSLECTVEGTSNPNLYWYRQAAGRGLQLLFYSVGIGQISSEVPQNLSASRPQDRQFILSSKKLLLSDSGFYLCAWSQTPDRGNQPQHFGDGTRLSIL.

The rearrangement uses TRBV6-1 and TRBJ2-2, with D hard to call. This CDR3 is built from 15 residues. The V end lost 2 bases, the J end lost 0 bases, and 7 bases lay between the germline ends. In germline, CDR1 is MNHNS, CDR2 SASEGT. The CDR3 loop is CASSEIEANTGELFF. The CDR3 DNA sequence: TGTGCCAGCAGTGAAATAGAGGCGAACACCGGGGAGCTGTTTTTT.

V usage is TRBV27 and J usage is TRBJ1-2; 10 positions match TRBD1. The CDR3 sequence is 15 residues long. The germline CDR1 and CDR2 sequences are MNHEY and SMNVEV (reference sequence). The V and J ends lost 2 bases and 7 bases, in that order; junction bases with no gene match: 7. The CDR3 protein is CASSLGGTGALGYTF. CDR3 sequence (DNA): TGTGCCAGCAGTTTAGGGGGGACAGGGGCACTTGGCTACACCTTC.

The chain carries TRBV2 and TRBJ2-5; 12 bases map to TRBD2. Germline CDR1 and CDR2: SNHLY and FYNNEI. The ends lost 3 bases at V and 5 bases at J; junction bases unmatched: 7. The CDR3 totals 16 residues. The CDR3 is CASSDLLAGGGETQYF. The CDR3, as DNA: TGTGCCAGCAGTGACTTACTAGCGGGAGGTGGGGAGACCCAGTACTTC. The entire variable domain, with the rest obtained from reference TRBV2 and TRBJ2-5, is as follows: EPEVTQTPSHQVTQMGQEVILRCVPISNHLYFYWYRQILGQKVEFLVSFYNNEISEKSEIFDDQFSVERPDGSNFTLKIRSTKLEDSAMYFCASSDLLAGGGETQYFGPGTRLLVL.

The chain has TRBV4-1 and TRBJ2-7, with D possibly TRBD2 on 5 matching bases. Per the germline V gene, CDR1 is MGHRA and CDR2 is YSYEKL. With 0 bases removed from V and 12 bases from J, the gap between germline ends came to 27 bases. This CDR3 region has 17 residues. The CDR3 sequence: CASSQDNSEDFDSPRYF. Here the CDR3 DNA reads TGCGCCAGCAGCCAAGATAATTCGGAGGACTTCGACTCCCCACGGTACTTC.

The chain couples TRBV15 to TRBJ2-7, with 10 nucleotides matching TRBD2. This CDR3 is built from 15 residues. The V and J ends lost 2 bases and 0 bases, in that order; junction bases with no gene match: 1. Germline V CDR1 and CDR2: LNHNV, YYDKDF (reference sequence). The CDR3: CATSRRLAGSYEQYF. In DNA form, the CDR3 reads TGTGCCACCAGCAGAAGACTAGCGGGCTCCTACGAGCAGTACTTC.

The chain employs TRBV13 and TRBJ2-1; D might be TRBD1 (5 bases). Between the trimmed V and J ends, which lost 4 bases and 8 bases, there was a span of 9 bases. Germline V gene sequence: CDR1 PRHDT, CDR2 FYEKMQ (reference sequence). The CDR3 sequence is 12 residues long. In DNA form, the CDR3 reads TGTGCCAGCAGCTCACCCAGGGATGAGCAGTTCTTC. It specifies CASSSPRDEQFF.

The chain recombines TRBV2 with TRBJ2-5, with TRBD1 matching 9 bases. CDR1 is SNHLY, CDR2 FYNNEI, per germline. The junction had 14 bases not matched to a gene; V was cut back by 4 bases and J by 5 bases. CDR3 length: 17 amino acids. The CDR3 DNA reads TGTGCCAGCAGTGTGGCGCTTTCGGGACAGGGTTCGGAGACCCAGTACTTC. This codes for CASSVALSGQGSETQYF.

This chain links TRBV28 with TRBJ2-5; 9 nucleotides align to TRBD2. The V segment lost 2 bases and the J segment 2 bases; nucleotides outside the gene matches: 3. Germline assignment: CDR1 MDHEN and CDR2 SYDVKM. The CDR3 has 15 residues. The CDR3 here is CASSLMTSGQETQYF. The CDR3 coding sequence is TGTGCCAGCAGTTTAATGACTAGCGGTCAAGAGACCCAGTACTTC.

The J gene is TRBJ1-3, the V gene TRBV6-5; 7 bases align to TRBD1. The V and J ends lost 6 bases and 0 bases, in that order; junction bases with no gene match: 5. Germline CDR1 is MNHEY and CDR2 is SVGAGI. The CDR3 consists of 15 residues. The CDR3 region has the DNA TGTGCCAGCAGCGGACAGGATAGCTCTGGAAACACCATATATTTT. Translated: CASSGQDSSGNTIYF.

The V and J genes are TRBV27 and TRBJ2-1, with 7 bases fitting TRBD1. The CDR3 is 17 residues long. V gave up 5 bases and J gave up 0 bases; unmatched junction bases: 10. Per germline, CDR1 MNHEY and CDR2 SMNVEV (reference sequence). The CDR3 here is CASSPKTGKDSYNEQFF. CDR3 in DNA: TGTGCCAGCAGTCCTAAGACAGGGAAGGACTCCTACAATGAGCAGTTCTTC.

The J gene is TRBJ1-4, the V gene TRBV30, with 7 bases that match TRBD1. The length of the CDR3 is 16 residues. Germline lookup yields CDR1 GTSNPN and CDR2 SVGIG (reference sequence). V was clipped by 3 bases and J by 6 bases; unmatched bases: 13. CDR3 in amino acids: CAWRPHGTVGHEKLFF. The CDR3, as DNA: TGTGCCTGGAGGCCCCACGGGACAGTAGGACATGAAAAACTGTTTTTT.

The CDR3 sequence: CASSSEGPAGATGELFF. The CDR3 bases are TGTGCCAGCAGTTCCGAGGGTCCAGCGGGGGCCACCGGGGAGCTGTTTTTT. This chain links TRBV27 with TRBJ2-2; 8 positions match TRBD2. The length of the CDR3 is 17 residues. V dropped 4 bases and J dropped 4; count of bases not matched to a gene: 11. Germline lookup yields CDR1 MNHEY and CDR2 SMNVEV (reference sequence).

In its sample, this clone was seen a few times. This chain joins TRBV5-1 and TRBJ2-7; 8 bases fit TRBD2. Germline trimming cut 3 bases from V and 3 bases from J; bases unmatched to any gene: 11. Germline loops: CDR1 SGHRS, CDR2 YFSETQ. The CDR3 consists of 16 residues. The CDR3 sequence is CASSSPSIRGGYEQYF. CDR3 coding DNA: TGCGCCAGCAGCTCCCCGTCTATCCGGGGGGGCTACGAGCAGTACTTC.

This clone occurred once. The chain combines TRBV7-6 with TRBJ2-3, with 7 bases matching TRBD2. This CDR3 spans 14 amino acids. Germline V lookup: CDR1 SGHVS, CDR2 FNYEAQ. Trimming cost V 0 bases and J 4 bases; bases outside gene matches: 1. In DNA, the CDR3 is TGTGCCAGCAGCTTAGCGCGGGGGTCAGATACGCAGTATTTT. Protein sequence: CASSLARGSDTQYF.